The clone carrying this TCR beta chain was picked up a small number of times. TCRdb reprocessed the 5' RACE reads with MiXCR, giving one entry per CDR3 protein. The sample gives nearly 55,000 distinct CDR3 sequences, more than 20% of which show up once; about 3% is in the top ten. Material: tumor-infiltrating naive CD4+ T cells sorted from the breast tumor. Subset here: naive CD4+ T cells, CD4+CD45RA+CD25-. The TCR comes from a female donor with breast cancer.

In DNA form, the CDR3 reads TGTGCCAGCGGAGACAGGGGGCTTAAGTATGAGCAGTTCTTC. This codes for CASGDRGLKYEQFF. The J gene is TRBJ2-1, the V gene TRBV27; 10 bases match TRBD1. J lost 8 bases, V lost 8 bases, and 9 bases had no gene match. This CDR3 spans 14 amino acids. Germline lookup yields CDR1 MNHEY and CDR2 SMNVEV (reference sequence).